The 24 T cell receptor beta chains below all came from one sample that was sequenced in a study of T cell responses to AZD1222 COVID-19 vaccine. The assay was immunoSEQ multiplex PCR, and TCRdb's table has in-frame clones only and misses some. Of around 100,000 clones in the sample, around 87% were seen once. Specimen: peripheral blood, collected on day 0 of MenACWY control vaccination. These receptors originate from an adult in good health.

The chain joins TRBV4-2 to TRBJ2-3; no reliable D call. The germline gives CDR1 LGHNA, CDR2 YNFKEQ. V lost 3 bases and J 4 bases, leaving 17 bases between the germline ends. The CDR3 loop spans 16 amino acids. The CDR3 DNA reads TGTGCCAGCAGCCAGGGGATCCTCCTGGGCTCAGATACGCAGTATTTT. It translates to CASSQGILLGSDTQYF.

The sample holds one count of this clone. The CDR3 nucleotides are TGTGCCAGCAGTCCGACCAACACAGATACGCAGTATTTT. Its protein product is CASSPTNTDTQYF. The chain links TRBV27 to TRBJ2-3; D uncertain. Germline V gene data show CDR1 as MNHEY and CDR2 as SMNVEV (reference sequence). The CDR3 contains 13 residues. Between the trimmed V and J ends, which lost 5 bases and 2 bases, there was a span of 8 bases.

This chain links TRBV29-1 with TRBJ1-3; no firm D call. V was shortened by 4 bases and J by 2 bases, with 6 bases between the two germline ends. This CDR3 has 12 amino acids. In germline, CDR1 is SQVTM, CDR2 ANQGSEA. The CDR3 nucleotides read TGCAGCGTTGTTTCCGCTGGAAACACCATATATTTT. Protein sequence: CSVVSAGNTIYF. The full variable domain, its missing parts supplied by reference TRBV29-1 and TRBJ1-3, is SAVISQKPSRDICQRGTSLTIQCQVDSQVTMMFWYRQQPGQSLTLIATANQGSEATYESGFVIDKFPISRPNLTFSTLTVSNMSPEDSSIYLCSVVSAGNTIYFGEGSWLTVV.

This rearrangement joins TRBV3-1 (or the pseudogene TRBV3-2) to TRBJ2-1, with 12 nucleotides matching TRBD2. Trimming took 6 bases from V and 5 from J; bases not matched to a gene: 17. In germline, CDR1 is LGHDT, CDR2 YNNKEL (reference sequence). CDR3 length: 19 residues. Written as DNA, the CDR3 is TGTGCCAGCAGTCCGGGACTAGCGGGCTTGGGGGCTCTTCACAATGAGCAGTTCTTC. This encodes CASSPGLAGLGALHNEQFF.

V usage is TRBV7-2 and J usage is TRBJ2-3, with 10 positions matching TRBD2. Germline assignment: CDR1 SGHTA and CDR2 FQGNSA. V was pared by 2 bases and J by 5 bases, with 7 bases of the junction left unmatched. The CDR3 loop spans 16 amino acids. The CDR3, as DNA: TGTGCCAGCAGCTTAAGGCTAGCGGGAGTATTAGATACGCAGTATTTT. It yields the protein CASSLRLAGVLDTQYF.

The V and J genes are TRBV7-3 and TRBJ1-1; TRBD1 aligns across 7 bases. J was trimmed by 7 bases and V by 2 bases; bases with no gene match: 13. Germline V gene sequence: CDR1 SGHTA, CDR2 FQGTGA. The CDR3 length is 16 residues. CDR3 sequence (DNA): TGTGCCAGCAGCTTAGTCCCAGGGGGGCGCCTCAGTGAAGCTTTCTTT. Encoded protein: CASSLVPGGRLSEAFF.

CDR3 sequence (DNA): TGTGCCAGCAGCCAAGATTGGGGGGTAGGGGCCAACGTCCTGACTTTC. Amino acid sequence: CASSQDWGVGANVLTF. The rearrangement uses TRBV3-1 (or the pseudogene TRBV3-2) and TRBJ2-6; D may be TRBD2 (6 bases). Trimming took 0 bases from V and 4 from J, leaving 10 bases between them. CDR3 length: 16 residues. Germline-derived CDR1 and CDR2 are LGHDT and YNNKEL (reference sequence).

This clone came up once. This chain links TRBV28 with TRBJ2-4; 9 bases agree with TRBD1. Trimming at V came to 5 bases and at J to 8 bases, leaving 7 bases not matched to a gene. The CDR3 has 14 amino acids. Germline V gene lookup returns CDR1 MDHEN and CDR2 SYDVKM. Here the CDR3 DNA reads TGTGCCAGCAGTCCGTGGACAGGGGAGGACATTCAGTACTTC. It is translated as CASSPWTGEDIQYF.

The chain employs TRBV7-2 and TRBJ2-7, with TRBD2 matching over 8 bases. CDR3 size: 15 residues. V lost 4 bases, J lost 6 bases, and 11 bases stayed unmatched. Looked up from germline, CDR1 is SGHTA and CDR2 is FQGNSA. In nucleotides, the CDR3 is TGTGCCAGCAGCTCCAGGAGCGGGAGTGAGCGCGAGCAGTACTTC. Translation: CASSSRSGSEREQYF.

The gene calls are TRBV5-5 and TRBJ1-3; D gene ambiguous. The CDR3 is 17 amino acids. V lost 0 bases, J lost 0 bases, and 13 bases lay in between. CDR1 SGHKS and CDR2 YYEKEE come from the germline V gene (reference sequence). For the CDR3, the DNA is TGTGCCAGCAGCTTGGACTACGACACCTTCTCTGGAAACACCATATATTTT. It yields the protein CASSLDYDTFSGNTIYF.

J is TRBJ1-2 and V is TRBV7-2, with 8 bases identical to TRBD1. Trimming took 2 bases from V and 4 from J; bases not matched to a gene: 6. Germline CDR1 SGHTA, CDR2 FQGNSA. CDR3 length: 15 amino acids. CDR3 sequence (DNA): TGTGCCAGCAGCTTACGAGACAGGGGTTTCTATGGCTACACCTTC. Protein product: CASSLRDRGFYGYTF.

The chain links TRBV9 to TRBJ2-3; 11 nucleotides agree with TRBD2. The V and J ends lost 3 bases and 6 bases, in that order; junction bases with no gene match: 9. The germline V gene encodes CDR1 SGDLS and CDR2 YYNGEE. This CDR3 contains 16 residues. CDR3 protein: CASSAPIAGGQDTQYF. The CDR3 region has the DNA TGTGCCAGCAGCGCCCCCATAGCGGGGGGGCAGGATACGCAGTATTTT.

This chain joins TRBV7-6 and TRBJ1-1; D not resolved. The germline V gene encodes CDR1 SGHVS and CDR2 FNYEAQ. The CDR3 has 10 residues. V shed 0 bases and J shed 7 bases, with 0 bases lying between them. Here the CDR3 DNA reads TGTGCCAGCAGCTTAGCTGAAGCTTTCTTT. It specifies CASSLAEAFF.

The chain joins TRBV28 to TRBJ2-3, with 7 bases matching TRBD2. Germline-derived CDR1 and CDR2 are MDHEN and SYDVKM. This CDR3 has 16 amino acids. The V segment lost 3 bases and the J segment 0 bases; nucleotides outside the gene matches: 6. DNA for the CDR3: TGTGCCAGCAGTTTTCCCGGGGGGACTAGCACAGATACGCAGTATTTT. Residues: CASSFPGGTSTDTQYF.

This rearrangement joins TRBV28 to TRBJ1-5, with a tentative D call TRBD1 (5 bases). Deletions cut 3 bases from V and 6 bases from J, with 12 bases between. Per the germline V gene, CDR1 is MDHEN and CDR2 is SYDVKM. The CDR3 extends over 14 amino acids. The CDR3 here is CASSFHGTPQPQHF. The CDR3 DNA is TGTGCCAGCAGTTTCCACGGGACTCCTCAGCCCCAGCATTTT. Full variable domain (remainder filled in from reference TRBV28 and TRBJ1-5): DVKVTQSSRYLVKRTGEKVFLECVQDMDHENMFWYRQDPGLGLRLIYFSYDVKMKEKGDIPEGYSVSREKKERFSLILESASTNQTSMYLCASSFHGTPQPQHFGDGTRLSIL.

The V call is TRBV7-8, the J call TRBJ1-2; 7 bases are a match to TRBD1. After removal of 5 bases from V and 8 bases from J, the junction contained 8 bases not matched to a gene. Per germline, CDR1 SGHVS and CDR2 FQNEAQ. The CDR3 is 13 residues long. Written as DNA, the CDR3 is TGTGCCAGCAGCCACCACAGGGGTGAGGGCTACACCTTC. This codes for CASSHHRGEGYTF.

CDR3 amino acids: CAIRETGNYGYTF. The CDR3 nucleotides read TGTGCCATCAGGGAGACAGGCAACTATGGCTACACCTTC. The chain joins TRBV10-3 to TRBJ1-2, with a weak D call TRBD1 (6 bases). V shed 6 bases and J shed 2 bases, with 10 bases lying between them. The CDR3 sequence is 13 residues long. Germline V gives CDR1 ENHRY, CDR2 SYGVKD.

The chain is built from TRBV19 and TRBJ2-7, with D tentatively TRBD2 (6 bases). CDR3 length: 15 amino acids. The germline V and J ends were trimmed by 3 bases and 0 bases, with 12 bases remaining between them. Germline-derived CDR1 and CDR2 are LNHDA and SQIVND (reference sequence). The CDR3 sequence is CASSIGGDLSYEQYF. CDR3 sequence (DNA): TGTGCCAGTAGTATCGGCGGGGATCTCTCCTACGAGCAGTACTTC. The full variable domain, completed using reference TRBV19 and TRBJ2-7, is DGGITQSPKYLFRKEGQNVTLSCEQNLNHDAMYWYRQDPGQGLRLIYYSQIVNDFQKGDIAEGYSVSREKKESFPLTVTSAQKNPTAFYLCASSIGGDLSYEQYFGPGTRLTVT.

The gene calls are TRBV28 and TRBJ2-5; 11 bases fit TRBD2. The CDR3 consists of 15 residues. CDR1 is MDHEN and CDR2 is SYDVKM in the germline V gene. With V trimmed by 2 bases and J by 5 bases, 4 bases remained unmatched. Here the CDR3 reads CASSLPSSGRETQYF. In nucleotides, the CDR3 is TGTGCCAGCAGTTTACCCTCTAGCGGGAGGGAGACCCAGTACTTC.

This CDR3 is CASSPGVATATNEKLFF. For the CDR3, the DNA is TGTGCCAGCAGCCCCGGAGTCGCCACTGCAACTAATGAAAAACTGTTTTTT. The chain links TRBV7-9 to TRBJ1-4; D unclear. Germline lookup yields CDR1 SEHNR and CDR2 FQNEAQ (reference sequence). V dropped 5 bases and J dropped 0 bases, with 16 bases sitting between them. The CDR3 runs to 17 residues.

This clone was counted between two and nine times. This chain connects TRBV6-2 or TRBV6-3 to TRBJ2-1, with D maybe TRBD2 (6 bases). Germline CDR1 reads MNHEY; CDR2 reads SVGEGT. There are 14 residues in the CDR3. V lost 0 bases and J 8 bases, leaving 11 bases between the germline ends. The DNA of the CDR3 is TGTGCCAGCAGTTACTCGAGCAGGGAGGATGAGCAGTTCTTC. Encoded protein: CASSYSSREDEQFF.

This sequence joins TRBV11-2 and TRBJ1-4; 8 positions agree with TRBD1. Germline V gives CDR1 SGHAT, CDR2 FQNNGV. The ends lost 5 bases at V and 5 bases at J; junction bases unmatched: 10. This CDR3 is 16 amino acids long. CDR3 in DNA: TGTGCCAGCAGCCCGAGAGGGACAGGAGAAAATGAAAAACTGTTTTTT. It encodes CASSPRGTGENEKLFF.

CDR3 in amino acids: CASSKIYEQYF. DNA for the CDR3: TGTGCCAGCAGCAAAATCTACGAGCAGTACTTC. V and J are TRBV21-1 and TRBJ2-7. TRBV21-1 is a pseudogene locus. The CDR3 runs 11 residues.

V usage is TRBV10-2 and J usage is TRBJ1-2; D uncertain. Trimming removed 1 base at V and 2 bases at J, with 5 bases between. The CDR3 length is 13 residues. The germline gives CDR1 WSHSY, CDR2 SAAADI. The CDR3 nucleotides read TGCGCCAGCAGTGAGTTAAAAAACTATGGCTACACCTTC. Translated: CASSELKNYGYTF.